What follows are 19 T cell receptor beta chains derived from one specimen sequenced in a study of blood T cell repertoires in COVID-19 (dated by TCRdb to the early 2020s). Receptor libraries were prepared by the immunoSEQ multiplex PCR assay. Drawn from immuneACCESS, this table holds only the in-frame rearrangements with V and J called that TCRdb kept. Clones are partly lost; checked studies trace under half to an unresolved V gene and leave the rest unexplained. A total of about 230,000 clones appear in this sample, over 65% of them only once. The ten largest clones represent 2% to 3% of the sample. Sequencing input: peripheral blood. The receptors originated from a woman in her seventies with active or convalescent COVID-19.

V is TRBV10-3 and J is TRBJ1-2; the match to TRBD1 covers 9 bases. This CDR3 contains 14 residues. Trimming took 7 bases from V and 4 from J; bases not matched to a gene: 7. The germline CDR1 and CDR2 sequences are ENHRY and SYGVKD. The DNA for the CDR3 is TGTGCCATCAATTGGGGACAGGGAACCTATGGCTACACCTTC. It is translated as CAINWGQGTYGYTF.

V and J are TRBV6-5 and TRBJ1-2; 9 bases fit TRBD1. The trim removed 8 bases at V and 4 bases at J, leaving 2 bases unmatched. CDR1 and CDR2 from the germline V gene are MNHEY and SVGAGI. This CDR3 is 12 amino acids long. CDR3 nucleotides: TGTGCCAGCTGGACAGGGGCCTATGGCTACACCTTC. It encodes CASWTGAYGYTF.

V usage is TRBV19 and J usage is TRBJ1-1, with D possibly being TRBD1 (5 bases). CDR3 length equals 14 residues. The germline V gene encodes CDR1 LNHDA and CDR2 SQIVND (reference sequence). Trimming removed 4 bases at V and 5 bases at J, with 14 bases between. The CDR3 sequence is CASSKTAGGTEAFF. The DNA for the CDR3 is TGTGCCAGTAGTAAGACAGCCGGGGGGACTGAAGCTTTCTTT.

The chain recombines TRBV6-6 with TRBJ2-7; possibly TRBD1 for D (7 bases). Germline CDR1 reads MNHNY; CDR2 reads SVGAGI (reference sequence). V was clipped by 6 bases and J by 2 bases, with 20 bases between them. The CDR3 loop spans 16 amino acids. CDR3 DNA: TGTGCCAGCAGCCGGGATGGCGGGACAGCGGCCTACGAGCAGTACTTC. It translates to CASSRDGGTAAYEQYF.

The chain carries TRBV7-2 and TRBJ2-3; 11 bases fit TRBD2. From germline, CDR1 is SGHTA and CDR2 FQGNSA. CDR3 length equals 14 residues. The V gene end was trimmed by 6 bases and the J gene end by 6 bases; junction bases not matched to a gene: 5. CDR3 sequence: CASSPSGGMDTQYF. As DNA, the CDR3 is TGTGCCAGCAGTCCTAGCGGGGGGATGGATACGCAGTATTTT. Based on the CDR3 plus reference TRBV7-2 and TRBJ2-3, the full variable domain is GAGVSQSPSNKVTEKGKDVELRCDPISGHTALYWYRQSLGQGLEFLIYFQGNSAPDKSGLPSDRFSAERTGGSVSTLTIQRTQQEDSAVYLCASSPSGGMDTQYFGPGTRLTVL.

The V call is TRBV5-8, the J call TRBJ2-1; 10 bases align to TRBD2. J gave up 7 bases and V 0 bases, and 7 bases lay outside the gene matches. CDR3 length: 16 residues. Germline V gene data show CDR1 as SGHTS and CDR2 as YDEGEE. The CDR3 coding sequence is TGTGCCAGCAGCTTGGGGACTAGCGGAAGGGGGAATGAGCAGTTCTTC. Translation: CASSLGTSGRGNEQFF.

The chain recombines TRBV6-5 with TRBJ2-3; no firm D call. Germline values: CDR1 MNHEY, CDR2 SVGAGI. Trimming left V 7 bases short and J 2 bases short, with 16 bases between. The CDR3 contains 15 residues. CDR3 coding DNA: TGTGCCAGCACCCCCCTAGAGAGTTCCACAGATACGCAGTATTTT. Translation gives CASTPLESSTDTQYF.

The chain combines TRBV12-3 or TRBV12-4 with TRBJ2-3, with D perhaps TRBD2 (6 bases). The CDR3 extends over 13 amino acids. With 9 bases removed from V and 4 bases from J, the gap between germline ends came to 14 bases. DNA for the CDR3: TGTGCCAGTACCCGCTGGGGGGCAGATACGCAGTATTTT. Its translation: CASTRWGADTQYF.

This clone has at least ten counts. The junction shows a germline mismatch at one end, possibly a read error. This sequence joins TRBV2 and TRBJ1-1; 7 positions match TRBD1. The length of the CDR3 is 13 residues. The germline CDR1 and CDR2 sequences are SNHLY and FYNNEI. Here the CDR3 reads CATRQGVKTEAFF. The CDR3, as DNA: TGTGCCACCCGACAGGGCGTGAAAACTGAAGCTTTCTTT.

CDR3 protein: CASSRTGGGGQPQHF. The DNA for the CDR3 is TGCGCCAGCAGCCGTACAGGGGGCGGCGGTCAGCCCCAGCATTTT. The genes are TRBV5-1 and TRBJ1-5; 9 bases map to TRBD1. Germline CDR1 SGHRS, CDR2 YFSETQ. V shed 4 bases and J 6 bases; nucleotides not matched to a gene: 8. The CDR3 length is 15 residues.

As concerns this clone: Germline is not matched at one junction end, which may reflect a read error. The CDR3 nucleotides are TGTGCCAGCAGTCACTCCGGGACTACCGCCTTC. This translates into CASSHSGTTAF. The chain is built from TRBV6-2 or TRBV6-3 and TRBJ2-7; 7 positions agree with TRBD2. Germline loops: CDR1 MNHEY, CDR2 SVGEGT. The CDR3 runs to 11 residues.

Details on this clone: Other nucleotide sequences from this sample produce the same CDR3. The chain uses TRBV19 and TRBJ2-7; TRBD1 aligns across 9 bases. Germline-derived CDR1 and CDR2 are LNHDA and SQIVND (reference sequence). The ends lost 9 bases at V and 3 bases at J; junction bases unmatched: 3. CDR3 length: 12 amino acids. The CDR3 is CASTGQGYEQYF. Written as DNA, the CDR3 is TGTGCCAGCACGGGACAGGGCTACGAGCAGTACTTC.

V usage is TRBV28 and J usage is TRBJ2-1, with 13 nucleotides matching TRBD2. Losses at the gene ends were 6 bases for V and 5 bases for J; bases not matched to a gene: 4. The CDR3 covers 15 residues. Looked up from germline, CDR1 is MDHEN and CDR2 is SYDVKM. Here the CDR3 reads CASRPGLAGNNEQFF. The CDR3, as DNA: TGTGCCAGCAGGCCGGGACTAGCGGGGAACAATGAGCAGTTCTTC.

The chain employs TRBV19 and TRBJ2-1; TRBD2 agrees at 9 bases. The CDR3 has 16 residues. In germline, CDR1 is LNHDA, CDR2 SQIVND (reference sequence). Trimming cost V 3 bases and J 0 bases; bases outside gene matches: 3. The DNA of the CDR3 is TGTGCCAGTAGTATCCTAGCGGGACGCTCCTACAATGAGCAGTTCTTC. Its protein is CASSILAGRSYNEQFF.

The chain combines TRBV24-1 with TRBJ2-1; the D gene is possibly TRBD1 (5 bases). V lost 7 bases to trimming and J lost 8 bases, with 14 bases between them. This CDR3 region has 13 residues. CDR1 is KGHDR, CDR2 SFDVKD, per germline. This chain's CDR3 is CATRGDASHEQFF. The DNA of the CDR3 is TGTGCCACCAGAGGGGATGCGTCCCATGAGCAGTTCTTC.

In this sample, this clone turned up a few times. The chain uses TRBV9 and TRBJ1-1; possible D gene TRBD1, 5 bases. Germline-derived CDR1 and CDR2 are SGDLS and YYNGEE. V was clipped by 4 bases and J by 5 bases, with 12 bases between them. CDR3 length: 13 residues. CDR3 protein: CASSSPGRTEAFF. In nucleotides, the CDR3 is TGTGCCAGCAGCTCTCCAGGGAGGACTGAAGCTTTCTTT.

The J gene is TRBJ1-6, the V gene TRBV3-1 (or the pseudogene TRBV3-2); TRBD1 matches 8 bases. J lost 9 bases, V lost 0 bases, and 7 bases had no gene match. The CDR3 is 16 residues long. Germline V gives CDR1 LGHDT, CDR2 YNNKEL (reference sequence). CDR3 coding DNA: TGTGCCAGCAGCCAAGAAACCCAGGGGGCGCGTTCACCCCTCCACTTT. It encodes CASSQETQGARSPLHF.

J is TRBJ2-1 and V is TRBV7-6; 9 positions match TRBD2. The length of the CDR3 is 20 residues. Unmatched junction bases numbered 13, after V lost 1 base and J lost 0 bases. Germline values: CDR1 SGHVS, CDR2 FNYEAQ. The CDR3 sequence is CASSLEPASGTKSSYNEQFF. The CDR3 DNA is TGTGCCAGCAGCTTAGAGCCGGCTAGCGGGACCAAAAGCTCCTACAATGAGCAGTTCTTC.

The chain is built from TRBV5-5 and TRBJ1-2; D unresolved. CDR1 and CDR2 (germline): SGHKS, YYEKEE (reference sequence). V shed 7 bases and J shed 3 bases, with 13 bases lying between them. CDR3 length: 13 residues. For the CDR3, the DNA is TGTGCCAGCGGGCCCGGGGATCACTATGGCTACACCTTC. It specifies CASGPGDHYGYTF.